This T cell receptor beta chain was identified during a study of cytomegalovirus exposure and HLA in healthy donors. Researchers ran the PCR with 60 Vbeta and 13 Jbeta primers. Profiled with immunoSEQ multiplex PCR; TCRdb holds only in-frame clones, not every one. The sample carries roughly 70,000 clones, approximately 70% recorded once. Sequenced: PBMCs. This receptor was taken from a male donor in good health and CMV-seropositive.

The CDR3 sequence is CASSGGQGAVDEQFF. For the CDR3, the DNA is TGCGCCAGCAGCGGCGGACAGGGGGCGGTCGATGAGCAGTTCTTC. The V and J genes are TRBV5-1 and TRBJ2-1; 11 nucleotides match TRBD1. CDR1 SGHRS and CDR2 YFSETQ come from the germline V gene. With 4 bases clipped from V and 8 bases from J, the junction kept 8 bases outside the gene matches. CDR3 length equals 15 residues.